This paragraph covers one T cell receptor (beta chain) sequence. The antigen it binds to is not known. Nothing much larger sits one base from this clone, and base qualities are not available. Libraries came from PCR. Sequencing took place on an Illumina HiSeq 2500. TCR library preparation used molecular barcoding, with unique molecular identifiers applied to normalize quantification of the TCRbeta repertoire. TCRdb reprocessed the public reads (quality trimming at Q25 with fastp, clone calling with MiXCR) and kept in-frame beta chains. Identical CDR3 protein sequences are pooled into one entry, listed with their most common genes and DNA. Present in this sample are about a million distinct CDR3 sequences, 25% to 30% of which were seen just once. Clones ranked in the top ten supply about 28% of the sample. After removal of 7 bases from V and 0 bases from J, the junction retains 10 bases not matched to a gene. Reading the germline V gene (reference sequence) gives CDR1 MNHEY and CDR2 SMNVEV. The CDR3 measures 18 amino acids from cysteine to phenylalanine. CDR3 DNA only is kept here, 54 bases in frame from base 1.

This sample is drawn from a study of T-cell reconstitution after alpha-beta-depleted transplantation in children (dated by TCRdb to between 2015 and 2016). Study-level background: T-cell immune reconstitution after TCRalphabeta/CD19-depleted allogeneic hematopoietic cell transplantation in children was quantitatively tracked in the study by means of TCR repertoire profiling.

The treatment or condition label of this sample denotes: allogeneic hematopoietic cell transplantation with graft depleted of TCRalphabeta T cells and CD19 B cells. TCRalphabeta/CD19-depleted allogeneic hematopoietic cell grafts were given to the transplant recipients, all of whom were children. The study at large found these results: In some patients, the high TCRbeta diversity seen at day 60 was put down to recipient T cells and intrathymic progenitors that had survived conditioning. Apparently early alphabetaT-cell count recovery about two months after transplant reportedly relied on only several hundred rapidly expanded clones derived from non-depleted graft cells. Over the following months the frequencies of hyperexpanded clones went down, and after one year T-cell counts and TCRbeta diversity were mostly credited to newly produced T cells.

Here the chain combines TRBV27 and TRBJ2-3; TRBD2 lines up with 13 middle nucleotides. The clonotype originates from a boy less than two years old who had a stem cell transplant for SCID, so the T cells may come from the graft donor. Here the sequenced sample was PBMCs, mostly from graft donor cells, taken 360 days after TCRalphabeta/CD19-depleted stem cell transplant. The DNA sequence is TGTGCCAGCACCTCACTAGCGGGGGGGCCTCCTAGCACAGATACGCAGTATTTT. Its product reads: CASTSLAGGPPSTDTQYF.